This TCR beta chain was sequenced in a study of response to subunit inactivated influenza vaccine. Via MiXCR, TCRdb re-called the RT-PCR reads, giving one row per CDR3 protein. The data contain about 650,000 distinct CDR3 sequences, around 15% of them singletons. J gave up 1 base and V 4 bases, and 3 bases lay outside the gene matches. The CDR3 sequence is 14 residues long. CDR1 and CDR2 (germline): KGHSH, LQKENI. Only a few counts were recorded for this clonotype. The sample here was PBMCs from blood, taken 14 to 15 days before vaccination. This TCR was recovered from a man aged 45-65 years who received an inactivated influenza vaccine. V and J are TRBV18 and TRBJ1-2; TRBD1 aligns across 7 bases. CDR3 in amino acids: CASSLDRDNYGYTF. The CDR3 region has the DNA TGTGCCAGCTCACTCGACAGGGATAACTATGGCTACACCTTC.